This entry is about one TCR beta chain. This entry is derived from a study of T-cell memory formation after mild COVID-19. TCRdb independently ran MiXCR on the 5' RACE reads; one entry per CDR3 protein. The sample contains about 190,000 distinct CDR3 sequences, approximately 20% of which appear only once. Trimming stripped 1 base from V and 7 bases from J, with 15 bases between. The CDR3 is made up of 15 amino acids. Germline-derived CDR1 and CDR2 are SGDLS and YYNGEE. Material: PBMCs or a T cell subset sorted from them (not recorded which). This TCR derives from an adult woman who had mild COVID-19 (a few samples of this study predate the infection). Cell type and time point are not known. This chain connects TRBV9 to TRBJ2-1; D may match TRBD1 or TRBD2 (5 bases each). CDR3: CASSVSGTSRNEQFF. CDR3 DNA sequence: TGTGCCAGCAGCGTATCCGGGACCTCGAGAAATGAGCAGTTCTTC.